This TCR beta chain was retrieved from a study of cytomegalovirus exposure and HLA in healthy donors. Deletions cut 7 bases from V and 4 bases from J, with 16 bases between. CDR3 length equals 14 residues. The germline V gene encodes CDR1 SGHNT and CDR2 YYREEE (reference sequence). The PCR ran on 60 Vbeta and 13 Jbeta primers. The method was immunoSEQ multiplex PCR; TCRdb's version includes in-frame clones alone and lacks a portion of them. The table has some 90,000 clones, over 60% seen once. In the case of this clone: Its antigen is as yet unknown.

General observations from the study: For TCR beta chains, V- and J-gene trimming was later linked to a missense DCLRE1C variant. TCR sequences were mostly rare, though some public TCRs occurred in many donors. Presence/absence analyses assumed roughly uniform sequencing depth across donors, which may not hold. Common viral pathogens seemed, in a later analysis, to connect with several of the most significant clusters.

The sample comprised PBMCs. The clonotype was recovered from a boy younger than 18 in good health and CMV-seropositive. The V and J genes are TRBV5-4 and TRBJ2-3, with D perhaps TRBD2 (5 bases). The CDR3 DNA follows: TGTGCCAGCTTACTAGATTTTGGGTCAGATACGCAGTATTTT. Residues: CASLLDFGSDTQYF.